The TCR beta chain under discussion was sequenced for a study of CD8 T cells in ankylosing spondylitis. Germline loops: CDR1 SGHRS, CDR2 YFSETQ. This CDR3 has 12 residues. Trimming shortened V by 2 bases and J by 8 bases, and 9 bases separated the two germline ends. This clonotype has just a few counts. What it recognizes is unknown. Study-wide results and caveats: Before this, some motif variants had been reported in reactive arthritis synovial fluid and blood. Clones that were linked to disease were CD8+ and were relatively rare in peripheral blood.

The authors made TCR beta libraries by quantitative 5'-RACE with molecular barcodes. TCRdb recomputed calls from the 5' RACE reads with MiXCR, one row per CDR3 protein. Here the sample spans 35,000 to 40,000 distinct CDR3 sequences, 15% to 20% being singletons. The chain has TRBV5-1 and TRBJ2-3; D gene unclear. The TCR comes from a male donor with ankylosing spondylitis or in good health (not recorded which). Sequencing was carried out using blood. The CDR3 protein is CASSLDWGTQYF. The CDR3 DNA sequence: TGCGCCAGCAGCTTAGACTGGGGTACGCAGTATTTT.